These T cell receptor beta chains were read from a single sample in a study of control samples from healthy donors and cancer patients. Assay: immunoSEQ multiplex PCR; the TCRdb copy retains only in-frame clones and omits some. The table lists about 130,000 clones, 70% to 90% of them singletons. Sequences were obtained from blood. The source is a man in his fifties in good health. Each CDR3 is given with its conserved first and last residue. Fields, in order: D gene, V gene, J gene, clone size, CDR3 length, CDR3 DNA, CDR3 protein. The D gene is left open where the match is weak. Only part of the rows carry a size: once, few, many, or a class if the clone is expanded.

>TRBD1|TRBV28|TRBJ1-5|-|14
TGTGCCAGCAGGCCAGGGACAGTGGGTCAGCCCCAGCATTTT
CASRPGTVGQPQHF
>TRBD2|TRBV15|TRBJ2-1|few|15
TGTGCCACCAGCAGAGGTCTAGCGGGGGGGGTTGAGCAGTTCTTC
CATSRGLAGGVEQFF
>TRBD1|TRBV5-1|TRBJ1-1|-|14
TGCGCCAGCAGCGAGCGACAGGGTTCCACTGAAGCTTTCTTT
CASSERQGSTEAFF
>-|TRBV30|TRBJ2-5|-|15
TGTGCCTGGAGTGATACCGGGTCCGCCTTTGAGACCCAGTACTTC
CAWSDTGSAFETQYF
>-|TRBV12-3/TRBV12-4|TRBJ1-3|-|13
TGTGCCAGCAGGCCTGACATCGGAAACACCATATATTTT
CASRPDIGNTIYF
>TRBD2|TRBV4-2|TRBJ2-3|-|16
TGTGCCAGCAGCCAAGAGACTAGCGGGGTCACAGATACGCAGTATTTT
CASSQETSGVTDTQYF
>-|TRBV5-4|TRBJ2-7|-|14
TGTGCCAGCAGCTTGGTGGGAGCCTCCTACGAGCAGTACTTC
CASSLVGASYEQYF
>-|TRBV19|TRBJ1-5|-|15
TGTGCCAGTAGTTTGGGGGATTATAGCAATCAGCCCCAGCATTTT
CASSLGDYSNQPQHF
>TRBD1|TRBV5-5|TRBJ1-2|-|14
TGTGCCAGCAGCTTGGGACGGAGAGGGGGCGGCTACACCTTC
CASSLGRRGGGYTF
>TRBD1|TRBV6-5|TRBJ1-5|once|13
TGTGCCAGCATGGGACAGATGGATCAGCCCCAGCATTTT
CASMGQMDQPQHF
>TRBD2|TRBV2|TRBJ2-5|-|14
TGTGCCAGCGTGAAAGGGACTAGTCAAGAGACCCAGTACTTC
CASVKGTSQETQYF
>-|TRBV6-1|TRBJ2-6|-|14
TGTGCCAGCAGTGAAGTCTCTGGGGCCAACGTCCTGACTTTC
CASSEVSGANVLTF
>-|TRBV9|TRBJ2-7|-|15
TGTGCCAGCAGCGTTGACACCGCCTTGGGCTACGAGCAGTACTTC
CASSVDTALGYEQYF
>-|TRBV2|TRBJ1-5|once|17
TGTGCCAGCAGTGAAAAGTCTATATGGAATAGCAATCAGCCCCAGCATTTT
CASSEKSIWNSNQPQHF
>TRBD1|TRBV27|TRBJ1-5|-|16
TGTGCCAGCAGTTCTTCCCCAGGGGGCTCACGGCAGCCCCAGCATTTT
CASSSSPGGSRQPQHF
>TRBD1|TRBV9|TRBJ2-1|-|17
TGTGCCAGCAGCGTAGCCTGGCCGGGACAGGGATACAATGAGCAGTTCTTC
CASSVAWPGQGYNEQFF
>-|TRBV30|TRBJ1-6|-|13
TGTGCCTGGAGTAGCAGGAATAATTCACCCCTCCACTTT
CAWSSRNNSPLHF
>-|TRBV27|TRBJ2-1|once|16
TGTGCCAGCAGTTCCGACACTAATAGAGTCTACAATGAGCAGTTCTTC
CASSSDTNRVYNEQFF
>TRBD2|TRBV7-9|TRBJ2-1|once|16
TGTGCCAGCAGCTTAAAGGTAAGCGGGGGGTACGGTGAGCAGTTCTTC
CASSLKVSGGYGEQFF
>-|TRBV28|TRBJ2-1|-|14
TGTGCCAGCAGTCGCGGGGGCGGCTACAATGAGCAGTTCTTC
CASSRGGGYNEQFF
>TRBD1|TRBV19|TRBJ2-1|-|15
TGTGCCAGTAGTACCGGGGACAGTTTTTACAATGAGCAGTTCTTC
CASSTGDSFYNEQFF
>-|TRBV18|TRBJ1-4|-|14
TGTGCCAGCTCACCGAGGGGGGCTAATGAAAAACTGTTTTTT
CASSPRGANEKLFF
>-|TRBV28|TRBJ2-7|-|18
TGTGCCAGCAGTTTATTCTCGTTGGGGCAGGGCGGGTCCTACGAGCAGTACTTC
CASSLFSLGQGGSYEQYF
>TRBD2|TRBV30|TRBJ2-1|-|15
TGTGCCTGGGGGCGACTAGCGGGGGGGCCGGATGAGCAGTTCTTC
CAWGRLAGGPDEQFF
>-|TRBV27|TRBJ1-2|-|15
TGTGCCAGCAGTCAAGCCTGGACACAGGGAGGTGGCTACACCTTC
CASSQAWTQGGGYTF
>-|TRBV5-1|TRBJ1-6|-|14
TGCGCCAGCAGCTACCAGGGAAATAATTCACCCCTCCACTTT
CASSYQGNNSPLHF
>-|TRBV18|TRBJ2-7|-|14
TGTGCCAGCTCACCAGGTGGGGTAGCTCACGAGCAGTACTTC
CASSPGGVAHEQYF
>-|TRBV9|TRBJ1-5|-|15
TGTGCCAGCAGCCAAGAAGGGCAGGGGCACCAGCCCCAGCATTTT
CASSQEGQGHQPQHF
>TRBD2|TRBV24-1|TRBJ2-3|-|18
TGTGCCACCAGTGACTTAGGGACTAGCGGGGAACACACAGATACGCAGTATTTT
CATSDLGTSGEHTDTQYF
>-|TRBV4-1|TRBJ2-5|-|15
TGCGCCAGCAGCCAAGGGGAATTTTCCCAAGAGACCCAGTACTTC
CASSQGEFSQETQYF
>-|TRBV7-6|TRBJ1-6|-|12
TGTGCCAGCAGCCGACCTAATTCACCCCTCCACTTT
CASSRPNSPLHF
>-|TRBV30|TRBJ2-5|-|15
TGTGCCTGGAGTGCATCGGCGGGGGCACGGGAGACCCAGTACTTC
CAWSASAGARETQYF
>-|TRBV21-1|TRBJ1-6|few|16
TGTGCCAGCAGCAAAGCCCGGCGACAGGGACCCTCACCCCTCCACTTT
CASSKARRQGPSPLHF
>TRBD1|TRBV28|TRBJ2-7|-|15
TGTGCCAGCAGTTTATCCCCAGGGACAGGCTACGAGCAGTACTTC
CASSLSPGTGYEQYF
>TRBD1|TRBV6-4|TRBJ2-1|-|14
TGTGCCAGCAGTACAGGGGGCTCTGTCAATGAGCAGTTCTTC
CASSTGGSVNEQFF
>TRBD1|TRBV27|TRBJ2-2|-|16
TGTGCCAGCGTCTACTCGGGACAGGGGTTCCCCGGGGAGCTGTTTTTT
CASVYSGQGFPGELFF
>-|TRBV6-1|TRBJ2-1|-|16
TGTGCCAGCAGTGAATCAATAGCGGCCCGGACCAATGAGCAGTTCTTC
CASSESIAARTNEQFF
>-|TRBV9|TRBJ2-5|-|20
TGTGCCAGCAGCGTAGCCCGAGATAAAGGGACGGCAGGATTCCAAGAGACCCAGTACTTC
CASSVARDKGTAGFQETQYF
>-|TRBV28|TRBJ1-2|-|12
TGTGCCAGCAGCTTGGGGGTATATGGCTACACCTTC
CASSLGVYGYTF
>TRBD1|TRBV24-1|TRBJ2-1|few|13
TGTGCCACCAGTGTCCACCCGGGACAGTTTTGGTTCTTC
CATSVHPGQFWFF
>TRBD1|TRBV4-1|TRBJ2-5|-|15
TGCGCCAGCAGCCAAAGCGACCGGGGACAGGGTACCCAGTACTTC
CASSQSDRGQGTQYF
>TRBD2|TRBV5-1|TRBJ2-1|once|15
TGCGCCAGCAGCTGGGGGACTACTACGTACAATGAGCAGTTCTTC
CASSWGTTTYNEQFF
>-|TRBV5-6|TRBJ1-5|-|12
TGTGCCAGCAGTGTGGGGCATCAGCCCCAGCATTTT
CASSVGHQPQHF
>-|TRBV12-1|TRBJ2-1|-|15
TGTGCCAGCAGCTATGGACTAGCGGGGAACAATGAGCAGTTCTTC
CASSYGLAGNNEQFF
>-|TRBV6-5|TRBJ1-1|-|12
TGTGCCAGCAGGCACCTGGGGACTGAAGCTTTCTTT
CASRHLGTEAFF
>-|TRBV11-3|TRBJ2-5|-|16
TGTGCCAGCAGCTTAGTGGGCAGGCCGAACCAAGAGACCCAGTACTTC
CASSLVGRPNQETQYF
>TRBD1|TRBV19|TRBJ1-2|-|15
TGTGCCAGTAGTATAGCTTGGCAGGGGGCGCGAGGCTACACCTTC
CASSIAWQGARGYTF
>-|TRBV19|TRBJ2-5|once|15
TGTGCCAGTAGTGCCACAAGGACACACCAAGAGACCCAGTACTTC
CASSATRTHQETQYF
>TRBD1|TRBV24-1|TRBJ2-5|-|16
TGTGCCACCAGTGATACAGGGGGCGGTGGGTTCGGGACCCAGTACTTC
CATSDTGGGGFGTQYF
>-|TRBV18|TRBJ1-3|-|20
TGTGCCAGCTCACCACCGCAATCATATATGGGACCGTCCTCTGGAAACACCATATATTTT
CASSPPQSYMGPSSGNTIYF
>TRBD1|TRBV2|TRBJ2-7|-|13
TGTGCCAGCCCGGGACAGGGGGCATACGAGCAGTACTTC
CASPGQGAYEQYF
>-|TRBV7-9|TRBJ2-5|-|15
TGTGCCAGCAGCTTAGGCATGGGGGACCAAGAGACCCAGTACTTC
CASSLGMGDQETQYF